This T cell receptor beta chain was found in a study of shared clonotypes between healthy human individuals. Notes on the study in general: The four-donor shared clonotypes exceeded non-shared clonotypes in generation probability, with non-shared ones scoring lower. It was anticipated that sequencing depth would influence how many clonotypes donors shared.

CD45RO negativity and positive selection for CCR7 defined naive CD8 cells, a population that excluded terminally differentiated effector memory CD45RA+ cells. The CDR3 spans 14 residues. The V gene lost 5 bases and the J gene lost 2 bases, with 12 bases spanning the gap. CDR1 is MNHEY, CDR2 SVGAGI, per germline. Of note for this clone: The antigen remains undetermined.

Each cell subset's genomic DNA was divided evenly among several immunoSEQ plates. TCRdb's copy holds only in-frame clones and misses some; the assay was immunoSEQ multiplex PCR. Of roughly 2,000,000 clones in the sample, roughly 93% are singletons; the top ten hold about 1.7%. Sequenced sample: naive CD8+ T cells from PBMCs. The receptor's source is a man aged 18-30 years in good health. Some clones in this sample may be carry-over from other donors' samples. The chain carries TRBV6-5 and TRBJ1-1; D is unclear. The CDR3 loop is CASSPRGSNTEAFF. The CDR3 DNA reads TGTGCCAGCAGTCCCCGGGGTAGCAACACTGAAGCTTTCTTT.